The next 8 T cell receptor beta chains were all read from a single sample in a study of blood T cell repertoires in COVID-19. Method: immunoSEQ multiplex PCR; TCRdb's copy keeps in-frame clones and lacks some. Of roughly 200,000 clones listed, 78% are singletons. The source material was peripheral blood. The receptors shown here come from a woman of 80 years or more with active or convalescent COVID-19.

The sample holds a few counts of this clone. This rearrangement joins TRBV28 to TRBJ1-5, with 10 bases fitting TRBD1. Germline CDR1 and CDR2: MDHEN and SYDVKM. The CDR3 length is 14 residues. The V segment lost 5 bases and the J segment 7 bases; nucleotides outside the gene matches: 5. The CDR3 protein is CASSPGTGVQPQHF. In nucleotides, the CDR3 is TGTGCCAGCAGTCCCGGGACAGGGGTCCAGCCCCAGCATTTT.

This clone was observed a single time. This sequence joins TRBV5-6 and TRBJ2-1, with TRBD2 as a possible D gene (6 bases). Trimming took off 4 bases at V and 1 base at J, with 12 bases between the two ends. The germline gives CDR1 SGHDT, CDR2 YYEEEE. The CDR3 runs 15 residues. The CDR3 reads CASSPPGVSYNEQFF. CDR3 nucleotide sequence: TGTGCCAGCAGCCCTCCGGGGGTTTCCTACAATGAGCAGTTCTTC.

This rearrangement joins TRBV5-1 to TRBJ2-5, with 15 positions matching TRBD2. V trimming: 4 bases; J trimming: 2 bases; junction bases outside the gene matches: 9. Germline values: CDR1 SGHRS, CDR2 YFSETQ. CDR3 size: 18 residues. CDR3 in amino acids: CASSIGTSGGPGQETQYF. CDR3 DNA sequence: TGCGCCAGCAGCATCGGGACTAGCGGGGGGCCGGGTCAAGAGACCCAGTACTTC. Full variable domain (outside the CDR3, taken from reference TRBV5-1 and TRBJ2-5): KAGVTQTPRYLIKTRGQQVTLSCSPISGHRSVSWYQQTPGQGLQFLFEYFSETQRNKGNFPGRFSGRQFSNSRSEMNVSTLELGDSALYLCASSIGTSGGPGQETQYFGPGTRLLVL.

This clone came up once. One junction end does not reproduce the germline sequence, and a read error may be involved. The chain uses TRBV2 and TRBJ1-2; unclear D gene. The CDR3 is made up of 12 amino acids. Germline V gives CDR1 SNHLY, CDR2 FYNNEI. In DNA, the CDR3 is TGTGCCAGCAGAGAATTGGGAGGCCAACTCGCCTTC. It translates to CASRELGGQLAF.

This clone was observed a single time. This rearrangement joins TRBV27 to TRBJ2-7; the match to TRBD1 covers 9 bases. There are 14 residues in the CDR3. V dropped 2 bases and J dropped 4; count of bases not matched to a gene: 3. Germline V lookup: CDR1 MNHEY, CDR2 SMNVEV (reference sequence). The CDR3 DNA is TGTGCCAGCAGTTTAGGGACAGGGAAATACGAGCAGTACTTC. Translation gives CASSLGTGKYEQYF.

This clone was observed a handful of times. V usage is TRBV3-1 (or the pseudogene TRBV3-2) and J usage is TRBJ2-5, with D possibly being TRBD1 (7 bases). The CDR3 length is 15 residues. From germline, CDR1 is LGHDT and CDR2 YNNKEL (reference sequence). V dropped 5 bases and J dropped 5 bases, with 18 bases sitting between them. As DNA, the CDR3 is TGTGCCAGCAGCGAAGGGCCCAGGGGGGAGGAGACCCAGTACTTC. Its translation: CASSEGPRGEETQYF.

This chain joins TRBV12-5 and TRBJ2-2, with 8 bases that match TRBD2. Losses at the gene ends were 0 bases for V and 2 bases for J; bases not matched to a gene: 5. CDR1 and CDR2 (germline): LGHNT, FRNRAP. The CDR3 spans 17 residues. CDR3 in DNA: TGTGCTAGTGGTTTGGTACTTACTAGCGGCAACACCGGGGAGCTGTTTTTT. Protein sequence: CASGLVLTSGNTGELFF.

The chain joins TRBV10-1 to TRBJ2-3, with 11 bases lining up with TRBD2. CDR1 WNHNN and CDR2 SYGVQD come from the germline V gene (reference sequence). With V trimmed by 3 bases and J by 3 bases, 2 bases remained unmatched. This CDR3 contains 15 residues. The CDR3 DNA reads TGCGCCAGCAGTGATAGCGGGGGGGCGACAGATACGCAGTATTTT. Encoded protein: CASSDSGGATDTQYF.